Below, 29 T cell receptor beta chains from the same sample are listed, as sequenced in a study of cytomegalovirus exposure and HLA in healthy donors. Produced via immunoSEQ multiplex PCR; TCRdb's table is partial and in-frame only. This table holds under 250,000 clones, less than 85% found once. Sequenced: PBMCs. The receptors were sampled from a woman aged 18-29 years in good health and CMV-seronegative.

This chain links TRBV7-9 with TRBJ1-2; D is ambiguous. The CDR3 runs to 17 residues. The germline V gene has CDR1 SEHNR and CDR2 FQNEAQ (reference sequence). Trimming took 5 bases from V and 6 from J, leaving 25 bases between them. The CDR3 DNA reads as TGTGCCAGCAGCCCCCTTTTGGGCGGGGAATTGAGGGATGGCTACACCTTC. Translated: CASSPLLGGELRDGYTF. Drawing the rest from reference TRBV7-9 and TRBJ1-2, the complete variable domain is DTGVSQNPRHKITKRGQNVTFRCDPISEHNRLYWYRQTLGQGPEFLTYFQNEAQLEKSRLLSDRFSAERPKGSFSTLEIQRTEQGDSAMYLCASSPLLGGELRDGYTFGSGTRLTVV.

The rearrangement joins TRBV28 to TRBJ2-7; 12 nucleotides align to TRBD1. The CDR3 extends over 15 amino acids. J was trimmed by 6 bases and V by 7 bases; bases with no gene match: 10. Looked up from germline, CDR1 is MDHEN and CDR2 is SYDVKM. DNA of the CDR3: TGTGCCAGCAACGCCCCCGGGACAGGGGGCTCCGAGCAGTACTTC. It specifies CASNAPGTGGSEQYF.

The chain employs TRBV9 and TRBJ1-2, with TRBD1 as a possible D gene (5 bases). The length of the CDR3 is 13 residues. Per germline, CDR1 SGDLS and CDR2 YYNGEE. Trimming removed 2 bases at V and 8 bases at J, with 13 bases between. CDR3 sequence (DNA): TGTGCCAGCAGCGTCCGGGGCGAAGGGGGCTACACCTTC. It encodes CASSVRGEGGYTF.

The V call is TRBV28, the J call TRBJ1-5; unclear D gene. V was pared by 6 bases and J by 0 bases, with 9 bases between. The CDR3 extends over 14 amino acids. CDR1 is MDHEN and CDR2 is SYDVKM in the germline V gene. The DNA of the CDR3 is TGTGCCAGCAGCCCACATGGTAGCAATCAGCCCCAGCATTTT. Translating gives CASSPHGSNQPQHF.

The chain recombines TRBV28 with TRBJ1-2; D remains unclear. The CDR3 runs to 14 residues. The germline CDR1 and CDR2 sequences are MDHEN and SYDVKM. Trimming removed 5 bases at V and 0 bases at J, with 10 bases between. The chain's CDR3 is CASSQDGPNYGYTF. CDR3 DNA sequence: TGTGCCAGCAGTCAGGACGGACCTAACTATGGCTACACCTTC.

The chain recombines TRBV27 with TRBJ2-2, with 8 positions matching TRBD2. Trimming at V came to 10 bases and at J to 1 base, leaving 8 bases not matched to a gene. This CDR3 has 15 residues. Germline CDR1 and CDR2: MNHEY and SMNVEV (reference sequence). DNA of the CDR3: TGTGCCACCCGGGAGGGACTAGGGAACACCGGGGAGCTGTTTTTT. This sequence encodes CATREGLGNTGELFF.

The rearrangement links TRBV14 to TRBJ2-3, with D tentatively TRBD1 or TRBD2 (5 bases each). Between the trimmed V and J ends, which lost 5 bases and 2 bases, there was a span of 17 bases. Germline V gene data show CDR1 as SGHDN and CDR2 as FVKESK. The CDR3 has 16 residues. The CDR3 coding sequence is TGTGCCAGCAGCTCCCGGGACCCGAGGCACACAGATACGCAGTATTTT. Translating gives CASSSRDPRHTDTQYF.

The rearrangement links TRBV6-1 to TRBJ1-5; tentatively, D is TRBD1 (6 bases). The ends were cut back, 4 bases at V and 7 bases at J, with 14 bases in the middle. The length of the CDR3 is 14 residues. Germline V lookup: CDR1 MNHNS, CDR2 SASEGT. The CDR3 sequence: CASSAGLRGQPQHF. Written as DNA, the CDR3 is TGTGCCAGCAGTGCCGGTCTTAGGGGGCAGCCCCAGCATTTT.

The rearrangement uses TRBV28 and TRBJ1-1; 7 bases fit TRBD1. Germline values: CDR1 MDHEN, CDR2 SYDVKM. Germline trimming cut 6 bases from V and 5 bases from J; bases unmatched to any gene: 3. This CDR3 comprises 12 residues. CDR3 loop: CASRTGETEAFF. The CDR3 DNA reads as TGTGCCAGCAGAACAGGGGAGACTGAAGCTTTCTTT.

In its sample, this clone was seen once. V gene TRBV20-1 combines with J gene TRBJ2-1, with unresolved D. Germline V gene data show CDR1 as DFQATT and CDR2 as SNEGSKA (reference sequence). V lost 6 bases to trimming and J lost 15 bases, with 9 bases between them. CDR3 length: 8 amino acids. In DNA form, the CDR3 reads TGCAGTGCCAGAAGTGGGTTCTTC. Residues: CSARSGFF.

V usage is TRBV4-1 and J usage is TRBJ1-2, with TRBD1 matching 9 bases. The ends lost 2 bases at V and 8 bases at J; junction bases unmatched: 15. CDR3 length equals 17 residues. The germline V gene encodes CDR1 MGHRA and CDR2 YSYEKL. The DNA for the CDR3 is TGCGCCAGCAGCCAAAGCAATTTTTGGACAGGGGTAAACGGCTACACCTTC. Translation: CASSQSNFWTGVNGYTF.

This chain uses TRBV30 with TRBJ2-7, with 7 bases fitting TRBD1. This CDR3 spans 13 amino acids. Germline CDR1 is GTSNPN and CDR2 is SVGIG (reference sequence). V shed 5 bases, J shed 0 bases, and the junction held 4 bases outside the gene matches. Here the CDR3 reads CAWSNRGSYEQYF. As DNA, the CDR3 is TGTGCCTGGTCTAACAGGGGCTCCTACGAGCAGTACTTC. Full variable domain (rest looked up from reference TRBV30 and TRBJ2-7): SQTIHQWPATLVQPVGSPLSLECTVEGTSNPNLYWYRQAAGRGLQLLFYSVGIGQISSEVPQNLSASRPQDRQFILSSKKLLLSDSGFYLCAWSNRGSYEQYFGPGTRLTVT.

The chain recombines TRBV27 with TRBJ1-2; a weak D match, TRBD1 (5 bases). From germline, CDR1 is MNHEY and CDR2 SMNVEV (reference sequence). Between the trimmed V and J ends, which lost 3 bases and 4 bases, there was a span of 12 bases. The length of the CDR3 is 14 residues. The CDR3 bases are TGTGCCAGCAGTTTCTCGTTCGGGGGCTATGGCTACACCTTC. It is translated as CASSFSFGGYGYTF.

The chain links TRBV28 to TRBJ2-2; D not certain. In germline, CDR1 is MDHEN, CDR2 SYDVKM. The CDR3 length is 15 residues. V dropped 3 bases and J dropped 0 bases, with 8 bases sitting between them. The CDR3 region has the DNA TGTGCCAGCAGTTTGCTTGGAGCGAACACCGGGGAGCTGTTTTTT. Its translation: CASSLLGANTGELFF. The full variable domain, its missing parts supplied by reference TRBV28 and TRBJ2-2, is DVKVTQSSRYLVKRTGEKVFLECVQDMDHENMFWYRQDPGLGLRLIYFSYDVKMKEKGDIPEGYSVSREKKERFSLILESASTNQTSMYLCASSLLGANTGELFFGEGSRLTVL.

The chain is built from TRBV2 and TRBJ1-4; D is ambiguous. V lost 6 bases and J 0 bases, leaving 2 bases between the germline ends. The CDR3 contains 12 residues. From germline, CDR1 is SNHLY and CDR2 FYNNEI. CDR3 nucleotide sequence: TGTGCCAGCAGGTCAACTAATGAAAAACTGTTTTTT. It is translated as CASRSTNEKLFF.

The chain links TRBV18 to TRBJ2-7; D not resolved. Trimming removed 5 bases from V and 5 bases from J, with 13 bases in between. This CDR3 contains 13 residues. The V gene's germline CDR1 is KGHSH and CDR2 LQKENI. The CDR3 DNA is TGTGCCAGCTCAGGAGTAAACGGCGACGAGCAGTACTTC. Encoded protein: CASSGVNGDEQYF.

This chain uses TRBV2 with TRBJ1-3; D possibly corresponds to TRBD1 (6 bases). There are 14 residues in the CDR3. Trimming took off 6 bases at V and 0 bases at J, with 9 bases between the two ends. CDR1 and CDR2 from the germline V gene are SNHLY and FYNNEI. CDR3 bases: TGTGCCAGCAGGGGGGACACCTCTGGAAACACCATATATTTT. Residues: CASRGDTSGNTIYF. Together with reference TRBV2 and TRBJ1-3, the CDR3 gives the full variable domain: EPEVTQTPSHQVTQMGQEVILRCVPISNHLYFYWYRQILGQKVEFLVSFYNNEISEKSEIFDDQFSVERPDGSNFTLKIRSTKLEDSAMYFCASRGDTSGNTIYFGEGSWLTVV.

The table lists this clone with a count of one. V gene TRBV2 combines with J gene TRBJ2-6; 9 bases map to TRBD1. This CDR3 has 16 residues. CDR1 and CDR2 (germline): SNHLY, FYNNEI. Unmatched junction bases numbered 5, after V lost 7 bases and J lost 1 base. In DNA, the CDR3 is TGTGCCAGCAAAACAGGGGGCCCGTCTGGGGCCAACGTCCTGACTTTC. Protein sequence: CASKTGGPSGANVLTF.

The rearrangement links TRBV6-5 to TRBJ1-1, with TRBD1 as a possible D gene (5 bases). CDR1 is MNHEY, CDR2 SVGAGI, per germline. Trimming shortened V by 7 bases and J by 4 bases, and 10 bases separated the two germline ends. The CDR3 spans 12 residues. CDR3 in amino acids: CASIHGGTEAFF. The DNA for the CDR3 is TGTGCCAGCATCCATGGGGGCACTGAAGCTTTCTTT.

This clone was seen a single time. The chain carries TRBV5-6 and TRBJ2-1; no reliable D call. This CDR3 is 13 amino acids long. Deletions cut 3 bases from V and 7 bases from J, with 11 bases between. CDR1 is SGHDT, CDR2 YYEEEE, per germline. CDR3: CASSWRPLNEQFF. The CDR3, as DNA: TGTGCCAGCAGCTGGCGGCCTTTGAATGAGCAGTTCTTC. Variable domain in full (rest from reference TRBV5-6 and TRBJ2-1): DAGVTQSPTHLIKTRGQQVTLRCSPKSGHDTVSWYQQALGQGPQFIFQYYEEEERQRGNFPDRFSGHQFPNYSSELNVNALLLGDSALYLCASSWRPLNEQFFGPGTRLTVL.

The chain links TRBV27 to TRBJ1-1, with no clear D. V dropped 0 bases and J dropped 3 bases, with 5 bases sitting between them. This CDR3 has 13 residues. CDR1 is MNHEY, CDR2 SMNVEV, per germline (reference sequence). The CDR3 nucleotides are TGTGCCAGCAGTTTATCAAGGTACACTGAAGCTTTCTTT. Translated: CASSLSRYTEAFF.

The CDR3 here is CASSLVAGVYNEQFF. DNA of the CDR3: TGTGCCAGCAGCTTAGTGGCGGGGGTGTACAATGAGCAGTTCTTC. The chain is built from TRBV7-9 and TRBJ2-1, with 7 bases matching TRBD2. Germline V gene data show CDR1 as SEHNR and CDR2 as FQNEAQ (reference sequence). V was pared by 1 base and J by 4 bases, with 4 bases of the junction left unmatched. CDR3 length equals 15 residues.

V is TRBV19 and J is TRBJ1-5; D is unresolved. The CDR3 covers 15 residues. CDR1 is LNHDA, CDR2 SQIVND, per germline (reference sequence). The germline V and J ends were trimmed by 4 bases and 6 bases, with 16 bases remaining between them. CDR3 coding DNA: TGTGCCAGTAGTAGAATACACGGGGTAGGTCAGCCCCAGCATTTT. It codes for CASSRIHGVGQPQHF.

This chain uses TRBV27 with TRBJ1-1; 8 bases align to TRBD1. V was pared by 3 bases and J by 4 bases, with 1 base of the junction left unmatched. Germline loops: CDR1 MNHEY, CDR2 SMNVEV (reference sequence). This CDR3 is built from 13 residues. The CDR3 sequence is CASSFDRGTEAFF. In nucleotides, the CDR3 is TGTGCCAGCAGTTTTGACAGGGGCACTGAAGCTTTCTTT.

This chain links TRBV4-1 with TRBJ1-4; weak D call: TRBD1 (5 bases). CDR3 length: 17 residues. Trimming took 0 bases from V and 8 from J, leaving 19 bases between them. The V gene's germline CDR1 is MGHRA and CDR2 YSYEKL. For the CDR3, the DNA is TGCGCCAGCAGCCAAGACGCCTCAGGGAGGCCCAGGGAAAAACTGTTTTTT. This gives the protein CASSQDASGRPREKLFF.

V gene TRBV5-1 combines with J gene TRBJ1-6, with no clear D. The germline V and J ends were trimmed by 2 bases and 10 bases, with 13 bases remaining between them. Germline CDR1 reads SGHRS; CDR2 reads YFSETQ. The CDR3 runs to 14 residues. The CDR3 region is CASSFEGFGSPLHF. The CDR3 DNA reads as TGCGCCAGCAGCTTCGAGGGCTTTGGCTCACCCCTCCACTTT. Filled out from reference TRBV5-1 and TRBJ1-6, the complete variable domain reads KAGVTQTPRYLIKTRGQQVTLSCSPISGHRSVSWYQQTPGQGLQFLFEYFSETQRNKGNFPGRFSGRQFSNSRSEMNVSTLELGDSALYLCASSFEGFGSPLHFGNGTRLTVT.

The genes are TRBV5-4 and TRBJ1-1, with D unresolved. The ends were cut back, 2 bases at V and 5 bases at J, with 13 bases in the middle. This CDR3 region has 14 residues. Germline CDR1 is SGHNT and CDR2 is YYREEE (reference sequence). The CDR3 DNA follows: TGTGCCAGCAGCTTTTTGGGTGAAGGGACTGAAGCTTTCTTT. Its protein product is CASSFLGEGTEAFF.

V gene TRBV10-2 combines with J gene TRBJ1-2, with D unclear. The ends were cut back, 3 bases at V and 0 bases at J, with 8 bases in the middle. The CDR3 totals 14 residues. CDR1 is WSHSY and CDR2 is SAAADI in the germline V gene. DNA for the CDR3: TGCGCCAGCAGTGACCCTGGAACTAACTATGGCTACACCTTC. Translating gives CASSDPGTNYGYTF.

The chain employs TRBV19 and TRBJ2-1; 10 bases fit TRBD2. Germline CDR1 and CDR2: LNHDA and SQIVND (reference sequence). CDR3 length: 14 residues. J gave up 10 bases and V 4 bases, and 7 bases lay outside the gene matches. The CDR3 sequence: CASSSVSGRTEQFF. The DNA for the CDR3 is TGTGCCAGTAGTAGTGTTAGCGGGAGGACCGAGCAGTTCTTC.